This TCR beta chain was identified in a study of T cells in Graves' hyperthyroidism and ophthalmopathy. Amplification of TCR beta CDR3 regions was performed using RNA transcripts as template. HTBI primers were used for first-round RT-PCR of the TCR CDR3. TCRdb re-analysed the multiplex PCR reads in MiXCR, keeping a single row per CDR3 protein. This table holds approximately 610,000 distinct CDR3 sequences, roughly 15% found once. This CDR3 spans 13 amino acids. Trimming stripped 2 bases from V and 3 bases from J, with 7 bases between. Germline CDR1 is MNHEY and CDR2 is SVGEGT. This clonotype has at least ten counts. With duration under 3 months, ophthalmopathy was active: Clinical Activity Score at least 3, NOSPECS at least 4.

This receptor was identified in a woman aged 40 to 55 with Graves' ophthalmopathy. The rearrangement uses TRBV6-2 or TRBV6-3 and TRBJ1-1; D ambiguous. Sequences were obtained from blood. In DNA form, the CDR3 reads TGTGCCAGCAGTTACGTCCTGGACACTGAAGCTTTCTTT. Protein sequence: CASSYVLDTEAFF.